This is a list of T cell receptor beta chains from one sample in a study of blood T cell repertoires in COVID-19. Using immunoSEQ multiplex PCR, the repertoire was profiled, and TCRdb retains in-frame clones only, with some absent. The sample lists around 95,000 clones; about 91% were seen once. Material: peripheral blood. The receptors originated from a human donor in a cohort sampled during active COVID-19. Both conserved end residues are part of each CDR3. A D gene is named only where the DNA matches it firmly. Size is stated for part of the rows, as once, few or many counts, or as a class when the clone is expanded.

size	V	length	J	D	DNA	CDR3
-	TRBV9	17	TRBJ1-1	-	TGTGCCAGCAGCCCAACCCTGAACATCCGCATGAACACTGAAGCTTTCTTT	CASSPTLNIRMNTEAFF
-	TRBV11-3	12	TRBJ2-2	-	TGTGCCAGCAGCTCTAACACCGGGGAGCTGTTTTTT	CASSSNTGELFF
-	TRBV7-8	17	TRBJ1-2	TRBD1	TGTGCCAGCAGCTTAAGGGCAGGGACAGGGGCTAACTATGGCTACACCTTC	CASSLRAGTGANYGYTF
-	TRBV19	14	TRBJ2-1	-	TGTGCCAGTAGTATCCAATGGAGCTACAATGAGCAGTTCTTC	CASSIQWSYNEQFF
-	TRBV6-4	15	TRBJ2-2	TRBD2	TGTGCCAGCAGTGTGACTAGCGGAAACACCGGGGAGCTGTTTTTT	CASSVTSGNTGELFF
-	TRBV29-1	15	TRBJ2-7	TRBD2	TGCAGCGTTGAAGGGGGGGGTAGCGGAGCCTACGAGCAGTACTTC	CSVEGGGSGAYEQYF
-	TRBV7-2	18	TRBJ2-4	-	TGTGCCAGCAGCTTCCAGGCGGGGGCAGGGTACGAGGGAAACATTCAGTACTTC	CASSFQAGAGYEGNIQYF
-	TRBV12-5	16	TRBJ2-1	TRBD2	TGTGCTAGTGGTAGGAGCGGGAGGTTAGGCTACAATGAGCAGTTCTTC	CASGRSGRLGYNEQFF
once	TRBV7-8	18	TRBJ2-1	-	TGTGCCAGCAGCTCCGCAGGATATAGCGGAACCTCCTACAATGAGCAGTTCTTC	CASSSAGYSGTSYNEQFF
-	TRBV5-8	14	TRBJ1-6	TRBD1	TGTGCCAGCAGCTCCGGGACAGATAATTCACCCCTCCACTTT	CASSSGTDNSPLHF
-	TRBV5-6	13	TRBJ2-1	-	TGTGCCAGCAGCTTGGACACCTACAATGAGCAGTTCTTC	CASSLDTYNEQFF
-	TRBV20-1	13	TRBJ1-6	-	TGCAGTGCTAGTGAACAGCCTAATTCACCCCTCCACTTT	CSASEQPNSPLHF
-	TRBV25-1	18	TRBJ1-3	-	TGTGCCAGCAGTGGAAACCGGGACAAGTTCCTCTCTGGAAACACCATATATTTT	CASSGNRDKFLSGNTIYF
-	TRBV10-3	15	TRBJ2-1	-	TGTGCCATCAGGAACCCTATAATTGACAGAAATGAGCAGTTCTTC	CAIRNPIIDRNEQFF
-	TRBV7-9	17	TRBJ1-2	TRBD1	TGTGCCAGCAGCTCACGACAGGGGGCGAGGGTTAACTATGGCTACACCTTC	CASSSRQGARVNYGYTF
-	TRBV9	17	TRBJ2-1	TRBD2	TGTGCCAGCAGCGTAGGTGCACTAGCGGTTACCTACAATGAGCAGTTCTTC	CASSVGALAVTYNEQFF
-	TRBV19	15	TRBJ2-7	TRBD1	TGTGCCAGTAGTACGTCCGGGACAGGGGGCTACGAGCAGTACTTC	CASSTSGTGGYEQYF
-	TRBV28	17	TRBJ2-7	TRBD2	TGTGCCAGCAGTTACCCCCGGACTAGCGGGAGCGCGAGGGAGCAGTACTTC	CASSYPRTSGSAREQYF
few	TRBV6-2/TRBV6-3	13	TRBJ2-7	-	TGTGCCAGCAGTAAGACTGGCTCCTACGAGCAGTACTTC	CASSKTGSYEQYF
-	TRBV2	17	TRBJ2-3	TRBD2	TGTGCCAGCAGAACCCCAGGACTAGCGGGAAACACAGATACGCAGTATTTT	CASRTPGLAGNTDTQYF
-	TRBV6-2/TRBV6-3	15	TRBJ2-7	TRBD2	TGTGCCAGCACCCCTTTTCGAGCGGGAGTTGTCGAGCAGTACTTC	CASTPFRAGVVEQYF
-	TRBV15	16	TRBJ2-2	-	TGTGCCACCAGGTACGTGGGGCCCACGAACACCGGGGAGCTGTTTTTT	CATRYVGPTNTGELFF
once	TRBV11-1	16	TRBJ2-7	TRBD1	TGTGCCAGCAGCTTAACCGCGGGACAGGGACTCTACGAGCAGTACTTC	CASSLTAGQGLYEQYF
-	TRBV11-2	13	TRBJ1-1	-	TGTGCCAGCAGCTCCGGACTTTCTCCTGAAGCTTTCTTT	CASSSGLSPEAFF
-	TRBV7-3	15	TRBJ1-1	-	TGTGCCAGCAGCCCGATCGAGGGATGGAACACTGAAGCTTTCTTT	CASSPIEGWNTEAFF
-	TRBV5-5	18	TRBJ1-6	-	TGTGCCAGCAGCTGGGGGGATAGGCGAATGCAATATAATTCACCCCTCCACTTT	CASSWGDRRMQYNSPLHF
-	TRBV20-1	10	TRBJ2-1	-	TGCAGTGCTATAAAAAATGAGCAGTTCTTC	CSAIKNEQFF